This passage covers 4 T cell receptor beta chains from one sample sequenced in a study of T cell responses to AZD1222 COVID-19 vaccine. Using immunoSEQ multiplex PCR, the repertoire was profiled, and TCRdb retains in-frame clones only, with some absent. Of hundreds of thousands of clones in the sample, approximately 94% were seen once. The sequences come from peripheral blood, collected 28 days after the second AZD1222 dose. These receptor sequences come from an adult who received the AZD1222 COVID-19 vaccine.

The V call is TRBV18, the J call TRBJ2-3, with D uncertain. The V gene lost 4 bases and the J gene lost 0 bases, with 5 bases spanning the gap. Germline assignment: CDR1 KGHSH and CDR2 LQKENI. There are 13 residues in the CDR3. CDR3 protein: CASSLDSTDTQYF. For the CDR3, the DNA is TGTGCCAGCTCACTGGACAGCACAGATACGCAGTATTTT.

The J gene is TRBJ1-4, the V gene TRBV23-1, with D perhaps TRBD1 (5 bases). TRBV23-1 is labeled an ORF, and its function is uncertain. Trimming shortened V by 6 bases and J by 4 bases, and 12 bases separated the two germline ends. This CDR3 has 14 residues. The CDR3 region is CASSPRAVNEKLFF. As DNA, the CDR3 is TGCGCCAGCAGCCCCAGGGCCGTTAATGAAAAACTGTTTTTT.

The genes are TRBV12-5 and TRBJ1-2; a weak D match, TRBD1 (5 bases). V lost 4 bases and J 3 bases, leaving 9 bases between the germline ends. The germline V gene has CDR1 LGHNT and CDR2 FRNRAP. There are 13 residues in the CDR3. The CDR3 DNA sequence: TGTGCTAGTGGTTCAGGGACTGACTATGGCTACACCTTC. It specifies CASGSGTDYGYTF.

The chain links TRBV6-5 to TRBJ1-2, with a weak D call TRBD1 (6 bases). CDR1 is MNHEY, CDR2 SVGAGI, per germline. The CDR3 length is 12 residues. Trimming took 6 bases from V and 8 from J, leaving 13 bases between them. The CDR3 DNA follows: TGTGCCAGCAGCGCACCGAGGGGGGGCTACACCTTC. The encoded protein is CASSAPRGGYTF.